This TCR beta chain comes out of a study of OX40 agonist ivuxolimab in advanced cancers. Turning to the study itself: The dose-escalation cohort had hepatocellular carcinoma, melanoma, renal cell or head and neck cancer. The eligibility criteria allowed prior anti-PD-1, anti-PD-L1 or anti-CTLA-4 therapy, and about 40% had some. Partial responses occurred in three patients (one hepatocellular carcinoma, two cutaneous melanoma). Study-wide results and caveats: With doses of 0.1-3.0 mg/kg, partial responders showed among the lowest clonal expansion.

On this clone itself: Its target is unknown.

Sequencing was performed with immunoSEQ multiplex PCR; in TCRdb, only in-frame clones are kept and a portion is missing. Altogether approximately 30,000 clones are present, about four fifths being singletons, with the ten largest covering approximately 12%. After removal of 6 bases from V and 5 bases from J, the junction contained 12 bases not matched to a gene. Germline CDR1 reads MDHEN; CDR2 reads SYDVKM. The CDR3 length is 17 residues. The sequencing used CD4+ or CD8+ T cells sorted from blood, collected in a trial of the OX40 agonist ivuxolimab. The TCR sequence derives from an adult with an advanced solid tumor such as melanoma, head and neck, liver or kidney cancer. V usage is TRBV28 and J usage is TRBJ2-2; 10 bases are shared with TRBD1. CDR3 nucleotides: TGTGCCAGCAGCCACTCGAGGGACAGGGGATGGACCGGGGAGCTGTTTTTT. Its protein product is CASSHSRDRGWTGELFF. Complete variable domain (other parts from reference TRBV28 and TRBJ2-2): DVKVTQSSRYLVKRTGEKVFLECVQDMDHENMFWYRQDPGLGLRLIYFSYDVKMKEKGDIPEGYSVSREKKERFSLILESASTNQTSMYLCASSHSRDRGWTGELFFGEGSRLTVL.